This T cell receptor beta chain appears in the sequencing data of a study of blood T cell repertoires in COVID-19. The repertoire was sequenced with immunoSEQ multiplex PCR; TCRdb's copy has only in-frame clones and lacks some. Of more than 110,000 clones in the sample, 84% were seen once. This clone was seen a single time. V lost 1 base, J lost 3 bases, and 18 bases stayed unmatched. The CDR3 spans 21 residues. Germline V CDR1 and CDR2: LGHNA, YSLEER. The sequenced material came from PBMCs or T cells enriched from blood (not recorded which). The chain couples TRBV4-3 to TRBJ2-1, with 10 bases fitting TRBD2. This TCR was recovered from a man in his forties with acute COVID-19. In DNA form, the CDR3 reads TGCGCCAGCAGCCAAGTTTGGGGGGCTAGCGGGAGTTTGGGGAGCTACAATGAGCAGTTCTTC. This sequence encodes CASSQVWGASGSLGSYNEQFF.